The entry that follows covers one T cell receptor (beta chain) sequence. The data are from a study of blood T cell repertoires in COVID-19. Study overall: Sources were T cells, B-cell-depleted T cells, or PBMCs; the material itself was cDNA or gDNA.

Here immunoSEQ multiplex PCR was the method, and the copy in TCRdb shows in-frame clones only, minus some. The sample yields a few hundred thousand clones, approximately 83% seen once. V lost 6 bases to trimming and J lost 1 base, with 11 bases between them. This CDR3 has 14 amino acids. In germline, CDR1 is SGHTS, CDR2 YDEGEE. Clinical history as reported by participants underpinned cohort assignment. The J gene is TRBJ2-1, the V gene TRBV5-8; D gene ambiguous. Material: PBMCs or T cells enriched from blood (not recorded which). This receptor was identified in a woman aged 25 to 39 who had recovered from COVID-19. The CDR3: CASTLLRSYNEQFF. CDR3 bases: TGTGCCAGCACCCTATTGAGATCCTACAATGAGCAGTTCTTC.